This TCR beta chain was recorded in a study of T-cell reconstitution after alpha-beta-depleted transplantation in children. Study-wide points: After one year, T-cell counts and TCRbeta diversity mostly came from new T cells.

This clonotype has at least ten counts. Its target is unknown. V shed 3 bases and J shed 0 bases, with 15 bases lying between them. Per the germline V gene, CDR1 is DFQATT and CDR2 is SNEGSKA (reference sequence). The CDR3 spans 15 residues. Unique molecular identifiers were incorporated during preparation of the TCRbeta library. From the PCR reads, TCRdb called clonotypes with MiXCR, one entry per CDR3 protein. The table has hundreds of thousands of distinct CDR3 sequences, about 10% seen once. The sequence derives from a child aged 2-15 years with inherited bone marrow failure, due to receive a stem cell transplant. The sample consisted of PBMCs, taken before TCRalphabeta/CD19-depleted stem cell transplant. V gene TRBV20-1 combines with J gene TRBJ2-7; D remains ambiguous. This CDR3 reads CSASLSLTPSYEQYF. CDR3 nucleotides: TGCAGTGCTAGTTTATCCCTAACCCCCTCCTACGAGCAGTACTTC.